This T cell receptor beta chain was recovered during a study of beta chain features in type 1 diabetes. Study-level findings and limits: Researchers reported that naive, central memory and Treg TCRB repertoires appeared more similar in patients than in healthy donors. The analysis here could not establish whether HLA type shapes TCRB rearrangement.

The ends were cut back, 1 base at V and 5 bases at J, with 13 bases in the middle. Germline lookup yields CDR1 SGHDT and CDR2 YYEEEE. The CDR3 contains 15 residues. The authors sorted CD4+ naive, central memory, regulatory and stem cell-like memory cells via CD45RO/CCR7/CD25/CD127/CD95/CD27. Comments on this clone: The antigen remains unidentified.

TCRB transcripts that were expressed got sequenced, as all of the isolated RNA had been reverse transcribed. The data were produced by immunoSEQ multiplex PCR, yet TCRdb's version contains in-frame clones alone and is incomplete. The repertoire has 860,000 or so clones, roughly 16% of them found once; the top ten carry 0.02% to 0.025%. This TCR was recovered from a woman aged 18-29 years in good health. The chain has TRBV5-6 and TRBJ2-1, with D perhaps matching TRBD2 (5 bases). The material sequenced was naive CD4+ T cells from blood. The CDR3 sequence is CASSLTLARHNEQFF. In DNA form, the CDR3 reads TGTGCCAGCAGCTTGACTCTAGCCCGACACAATGAGCAGTTCTTC.